This T cell receptor beta chain was sequenced during a study of beta chain features in type 1 diabetes. This clone was seen more than once but under ten times. Expressed TCRB transcripts were sequenced after all isolated RNA was converted to cDNA. The protocol was immunoSEQ multiplex PCR, while the TCRdb copy is restricted to in-frame clones and leaves out a portion. In the table there are hundreds of thousands of clones, about 10% of which are singletons. The TCR was taken from a woman under 40 in good health. Input material: naive CD4+ T cells from blood.

CDR3 sequence: CASRRTSGSYNEQFF. The CDR3, as DNA: TGTGCCAGCAGACGGACTAGCGGGAGCTACAATGAGCAGTTCTTC. This chain connects TRBV7-9 to TRBJ2-1, with 13 bases fitting TRBD2. The trim removed 6 bases at V and 3 bases at J, leaving 2 bases unmatched. The CDR3 consists of 15 residues. Germline assignment: CDR1 SEHNR and CDR2 FQNEAQ (reference sequence).